These 30 T cell receptor beta chains were sequenced from one sample in a study of T cells in Graves' hyperthyroidism and ophthalmopathy. TCR beta CDR3 regions were amplified from RNA. RT-PCR in the first round (using the HTBI primer set) targeted the TCR CDR3. TCRdb re-analysed the multiplex PCR reads in MiXCR, keeping a single row per CDR3 protein. The repertoire consists of 96,000 or so distinct CDR3 sequences, with around 50% occurring once and the leading ten covering roughly 29%. The sequenced sample consisted of blood. The receptors were sampled from a woman aged 35 to 49 with Graves' hyperthyroidism.

This clonotype was detected ten times or more. V is TRBV6-6 and J is TRBJ1-2, with 10 bases aligning to TRBD1. The CDR3 consists of 14 residues. V trimming: 5 bases; J trimming: 7 bases; junction bases outside the gene matches: 7. Germline CDR1 reads MNHNY; CDR2 reads SVGAGI (reference sequence). DNA of the CDR3: TGTGCCAGCAGTGGGAAGGGGACAGGGGCTGGCTACACCTTC. Translated, it gives CASSGKGTGAGYTF.

This clonotype turned up a few times. This chain uses TRBV10-3 with TRBJ1-3, with 9 bases matching TRBD1. Germline V lookup: CDR1 ENHRY, CDR2 SYGVKD. The ends lost 9 bases at V and 8 bases at J; junction bases unmatched: 8. The CDR3 consists of 13 residues. CDR3 nucleotide sequence: TGTGCCATTCAAACAGGGGGCGGGGACACCATATATTTT. Translation: CAIQTGGGDTIYF.

The CDR3, as DNA: TGTGCCAGCAGCTCCACAGGGGATGGCTATGGGGCCAACGTCCTGACTTTC. It translates to CASSSTGDGYGANVLTF. The chain is built from TRBV7-2 and TRBJ2-6; 7 nucleotides line up with TRBD1. In germline, CDR1 is SGHTA, CDR2 FQGNSA. The CDR3 covers 17 residues. V shed 4 bases and J 3 bases; nucleotides not matched to a gene: 9.

This clonotype was counted between two and nine times. This sequence joins TRBV19 and TRBJ2-5; TRBD1 matches at 8 bases. The CDR3 runs to 13 residues. The V gene's germline CDR1 is LNHDA and CDR2 SQIVND (reference sequence). The trim removed 6 bases at V and 3 bases at J, leaving 3 bases unmatched. For the CDR3, the DNA is TGTGCCAGTAGCAGGACAGGGAAAGAGACCCAGTACTTC. Its translation: CASSRTGKETQYF.

V usage is TRBV5-1 and J usage is TRBJ2-2; weak D call: TRBD1 (5 bases). The V gene's germline CDR1 is SGHRS and CDR2 YFSETQ. CDR3 length: 16 amino acids. V lost 4 bases and J lost 1, with 14 bases in between. The CDR3 loop reads CASSIQGTGNTGELFF. The CDR3 nucleotides read TGCGCCAGCAGCATCCAAGGTACAGGGAACACCGGGGAGCTGTTTTTT.

The genes are TRBV5-1 and TRBJ1-2, with a tentative D call TRBD1 (6 bases). Germline V gene sequence: CDR1 SGHRS, CDR2 YFSETQ. The CDR3 contains 14 residues. The ends were cut back, 4 bases at V and 8 bases at J, with 18 bases in the middle. The CDR3: CASSQGTIAAGYTF. CDR3 sequence (DNA): TGCGCCAGCAGCCAAGGGACAATTGCGGCCGGCTACACCTTC.

This chain links TRBV7-9 with TRBJ1-1; 9 positions agree with TRBD1. V lost 1 base to trimming and J lost 3 bases; unmatched junction nucleotides: 3. Germline V CDR1 and CDR2: SEHNR, FQNEAQ (reference sequence). CDR3 length equals 15 residues. The CDR3 DNA reads TGTGCCAGCAGCTTAGGGGACAGGGCAGACACTGAAGCTTTCTTT. Translated: CASSLGDRADTEAFF.

This clonotype was picked up many times. This rearrangement joins TRBV7-8 to TRBJ2-7, with TRBD2 matching over 7 bases. This CDR3 spans 15 amino acids. Trimming at V came to 1 base and at J to 1 base, leaving 4 bases not matched to a gene. Germline lookup yields CDR1 SGHVS and CDR2 FQNEAQ. DNA of the CDR3: TGTGCCAGCAGCTTAGGGGCGGGAGAGTCCTACGAGCAGTACTTC. It is translated as CASSLGAGESYEQYF.

This clonotype was seen many times. V usage is TRBV20-1 and J usage is TRBJ1-2, with unresolved D. This CDR3 contains 13 residues. V lost 3 bases, J lost 5 bases, and 13 bases lay in between. The germline V gene has CDR1 DFQATT and CDR2 SNEGSKA (reference sequence). In DNA form, the CDR3 reads TGCAGTGCTAGGCTCCCGAAAGCGTATGGCTACACCTTC. Its protein product is CSARLPKAYGYTF.

The gene calls are TRBV25-1 and TRBJ1-6; 11 positions match TRBD1. Germline trimming cut 5 bases from V and 10 bases from J; bases unmatched to any gene: 10. Per the germline V gene, CDR1 is MGHDK and CDR2 is SYGVNS. This CDR3 is 16 amino acids long. The CDR3 is CASSPDRGRPGSPLHF. The CDR3 nucleotides are TGTGCCAGCAGTCCGGACAGGGGGCGCCCGGGATCACCCCTCCACTTT.

This clonotype was counted only a few times. The chain links TRBV12-3 or TRBV12-4 to TRBJ2-3; the D gene is possibly TRBD2 (5 bases). Trimming cost V 7 bases and J 2 bases, with 7 bases left between them. CDR3 length: 12 residues. CDR3 nucleotides: TGTGCCAGCACGGACTCCACAGATACGCAGTATTTT. Its protein product is CASTDSTDTQYF.

For this clonotype: A much larger clone lies a single base off, so this may be a read error. Since no conserved phenylalanine or tryptophan closes the CDR3, a read error is the likely cause. The chain is built from TRBV6-5 and TRBJ1-1; D might be TRBD1 (6 bases). Germline assignment: CDR1 MNHEY and CDR2 SVGAGI. The germline V and J ends were trimmed by 2 bases and 3 bases, with 16 bases remaining between them. CDR3 size: 16 residues. The CDR3 loop is CASSYGGGSRDTEAFL. The CDR3 DNA reads as TGTGCCAGCAGTTACGGGGGCGGGTCCCGGGACACTGAAGCTTTCCTT.

This clonotype has at least ten counts. The rearrangement links TRBV29-1 to TRBJ1-1; TRBD1 is a possible D gene (5 bases). The germline V gene has CDR1 SQVTM and CDR2 ANQGSEA. Trimming pared 4 bases from V and 0 bases from J, leaving 21 bases between. This CDR3 is built from 17 residues. The CDR3 sequence is CSVVGVPGGVMNTEAFF. CDR3 sequence (DNA): TGCAGCGTTGTGGGGGTCCCTGGGGGAGTCATGAACACTGAAGCTTTCTTT.

The V and J genes are TRBV7-3 and TRBJ1-1; 9 bases map to TRBD1. The CDR3 sequence is 14 residues long. CDR1 is SGHTA, CDR2 FQGTGA, per germline. J was trimmed by 11 bases and V by 2 bases; bases with no gene match: 9. CDR3 sequence: CASSLGMGDRVAFF. The CDR3, as DNA: TGTGCCAGCAGCTTAGGCATGGGGGACAGGGTGGCTTTCTTT.

This clonotype showed up many times. The gene calls are TRBV19 and TRBJ2-7; 11 positions match TRBD1. This CDR3 is 14 amino acids long. The germline V gene has CDR1 LNHDA and CDR2 SQIVND (reference sequence). V shed 6 bases and J 3 bases; nucleotides not matched to a gene: 4. The CDR3 DNA reads TGTGCCAGTAGGAGGACAGGGGGCCTCTACGAGCAGTACTTC. It yields the protein CASRRTGGLYEQYF.

The table lists this clonotype with many counts. V gene TRBV7-9 combines with J gene TRBJ2-3; no clear D. This CDR3 comprises 14 residues. The germline V gene has CDR1 SEHNR and CDR2 FQNEAQ (reference sequence). Trimming removed 1 base at V and 4 bases at J, with 9 bases between. CDR3 in DNA: TGTGCCAGCAGCTTAGTTGAATGGTCAGATACGCAGTATTTT. Protein product: CASSLVEWSDTQYF. The whole variable domain, remainder taken from reference TRBV7-9 and TRBJ2-3, is DTGVSQNPRHKITKRGQNVTFRCDPISEHNRLYWYRQTLGQGPEFLTYFQNEAQLEKSRLLSDRFSAERPKGSFSTLEIQRTEQGDSAMYLCASSLVEWSDTQYFGPGTRLTVL.

A few counts support this clonotype. The V gene is TRBV5-4, the J gene TRBJ1-2; unclear D gene. This CDR3 has 15 amino acids. Germline assignment: CDR1 SGHNT and CDR2 YYREEE (reference sequence). V was shortened by 0 bases and J by 8 bases, with 17 bases between the two germline ends. The CDR3 DNA follows: TGTGCCAGCAGCTTGGGTGGACCTAGCGGGAGAGGCTACACCTTC. Translating it yields CASSLGGPSGRGYTF.

This chain connects TRBV7-2 to TRBJ2-5; maybe TRBD1 (6 bases). Per germline, CDR1 SGHTA and CDR2 FQGNSA. The V and J ends lost 6 bases and 4 bases respectively, with 18 bases between them. The length of the CDR3 is 15 residues. The CDR3: CASRTALGHGETQYF. As DNA, the CDR3 is TGTGCCAGCAGAACTGCATTGGGACACGGAGAGACCCAGTACTTC.

Turning to this clonotype: This may arise from a read error, as a much more abundant clone is one base away. J is TRBJ2-5 and V is TRBV6-5; D is perhaps TRBD1 or TRBD2 (5 bases each). This CDR3 is built from 12 residues. Germline assignment: CDR1 MNHEY and CDR2 SVGAGI. The CDR3 region is CASGDLQEAQYF. For the CDR3, the DNA is TGTGCCAGTGGGGACCTCCAAGAGGCCCAGTACTTC.

The V call is TRBV20-1, the J call TRBJ2-5, with 8 positions matching TRBD1. CDR1 DFQATT and CDR2 SNEGSKA come from the germline V gene (reference sequence). V dropped 3 bases and J dropped 0; count of bases not matched to a gene: 6. CDR3 length equals 15 residues. CDR3: CSASGRGQYQETQYF. The CDR3, as DNA: TGCAGTGCTAGCGGCAGGGGGCAATACCAAGAGACCCAGTACTTC.

V and J are TRBV7-9 and TRBJ2-2; perhaps TRBD2 as D (5 bases). The CDR3 is 11 residues long. V was trimmed by 8 bases and J by 6 bases, leaving 7 bases between them. Germline loops: CDR1 SEHNR, CDR2 FQNEAQ (reference sequence). The CDR3 loop reads CASPGSGELFF. The CDR3 nucleotides are TGTGCCAGCCCGGGATCCGGGGAGCTGTTTTTT.

In the case of this clonotype: One base away lies a much larger clone, so this may be a sequencing read error. The chain uses TRBV7-9 and TRBJ2-7; D may be TRBD1 (6 bases). This CDR3 region has 15 residues. The germline gives CDR1 SEHNR, CDR2 FQNEAQ (reference sequence). Trimming shortened V by 5 bases and J by 0 bases, and 14 bases separated the two germline ends. CDR3 loop: CASSIPGEDSYEQYF. As DNA, the CDR3 is TGTGCCAGCAGCATACCAGGGGAAGACTCCTACGAGCAGTACTTC.

On this clonotype: This clone may be a read error of a much larger clone one base away. V gene TRBV7-2 combines with J gene TRBJ1-4; no firm D call. This CDR3 has 17 amino acids. The V gene lost 1 base and the J gene lost 10 bases, with 22 bases spanning the gap. Germline CDR1 and CDR2: SGHTA and FQGNSA. The CDR3 sequence is CASSLGFFGLGSGKLFF. The CDR3, as DNA: TGTGCCAGCAGCTTAGGGTTTTTTGGCCTCGGGAGTGGAAAACTGTTTTTT.

Comment on this clonotype: One base away lies a much larger clone, so this may be a sequencing read error. The rearrangement uses TRBV7-2 and TRBJ2-7; possible D gene TRBD2, 6 bases. The germline CDR1 and CDR2 sequences are SGHTA and FQGNSA. The ends were cut back, 1 base at V and 0 bases at J, with 10 bases in the middle. The CDR3 loop spans 15 amino acids. The CDR3 sequence is CASSLVYGGSYEQYF. The CDR3 DNA reads as TGTGCCAGCAGCTTAGTTTACGGGGGCTCCTACGAGCAGTACTTC. Together with reference TRBV7-2 and TRBJ2-7, the CDR3 gives the full variable domain: GAGVSQSPSNKVTEKGKDVELRCDPISGHTALYWYRQSLGQGLEFLIYFQGNSAPDKSGLPSDRFSAERTGGSVSTLTIQRTQQEDSAVYLCASSLVYGGSYEQYFGPGTRLTVT.

For this clonotype: The DNA is left out, because the CDR3 cannot be placed on it with certainty; the CDR3 is given as TCRdb lists it. V and J are TRBV29-1 and TRBJ2-2; TRBD1, the table's D call, was not compared with the DNA. The germline V gene encodes CDR1 SQVTM and CDR2 ANQGSEA. The CDR3 extends over 14 residues, inclusive of both ends. The CDR3 is CSVQTGFGAGELFF.

A note on this clonotype: The missing conserved phenylalanine or tryptophan at the end of this CDR3 makes a read error likely. The J gene is TRBJ2-7, the V gene TRBV28, with TRBD2 matching over 8 bases. Germline CDR1 and CDR2: MDHEN and SYDVKM. The CDR3 covers 15 residues. J was trimmed by 2 bases and V by 6 bases; bases with no gene match: 9. The CDR3 bases are TGTGCCAGCAGGGAAGGTCTAGCGGGTACCTACGAGCAGTACCTC. This sequence encodes CASREGLAGTYEQYL.

The chain couples TRBV2 to TRBJ2-6; unclear D gene. In germline, CDR1 is SNHLY, CDR2 FYNNEI. The V end lost 8 bases, the J end lost 3 bases, and 20 bases lay between the germline ends. The CDR3 totals 17 residues. This CDR3 reads CASLEGVFLGGANVLTF. Here the CDR3 DNA reads TGTGCCAGCTTGGAAGGCGTCTTCCTCGGTGGGGCCAACGTCCTGACTTTC.

This clonotype showed up many times. This chain joins TRBV7-9 and TRBJ1-2; D unresolved. Germline lookup yields CDR1 SEHNR and CDR2 FQNEAQ (reference sequence). This CDR3 is 12 amino acids long. V lost 6 bases to trimming and J lost 7 bases, with 12 bases between them. CDR3 loop: CASSIGGGGYTF. In DNA, the CDR3 is TGTGCCAGCAGTATCGGAGGTGGTGGCTACACCTTC.

This clonotype was seen repeatedly, ten times or more. The chain has TRBV20-1 and TRBJ1-5; D not resolved. CDR3 length: 14 residues. V lost 6 bases and J 3 bases, leaving 15 bases between the germline ends. Germline CDR1 is DFQATT and CDR2 is SNEGSKA (reference sequence). Here the CDR3 reads CSAKQPGFNQPQHF. The CDR3 bases are TGCAGTGCAAAGCAGCCAGGTTTCAATCAGCCCCAGCATTTT.

The chain recombines TRBV10-3 with TRBJ1-3; D gene uncertain. The CDR3 spans 13 residues. Trimming took off 0 bases at V and 7 bases at J, with 7 bases between the two ends. Per germline, CDR1 ENHRY and CDR2 SYGVKD. The CDR3 region has the DNA TGTGCCATCAGTGAGTCCCCACAGAACACCATATATTTT. This translates into CAISESPQNTIYF.